This TCR beta chain was identified in a study of blood T cell repertoires in COVID-19. Original data processing: Reference gene primer amplification gave nucleated cell count estimates. The table came from immunoSEQ multiplex PCR; TCRdb's copy has only in-frame clones and leaves some out. For V, J and clone size, that table is used; D and trimming come from the DNA. The table has about 470,000 clones, roughly nine tenths seen once; the top ten hold roughly 0.7%. The study recruited people aged about 18 to 90 years across approximately 24 US areas. The source is a woman aged 18-29 years who had recovered from COVID-19. Sequencing was done on a sample of PBMCs or T cells enriched from blood (not recorded which).

CDR3 DNA sequence: TGCGCCAGCAGCCAAGTGCCCTACGGGTACGAGCAGTACTTC. Translation: CASSQVPYGYEQYF. V usage is TRBV4-1 and J usage is TRBJ2-7; D is ambiguous. Trimming pared 1 base from V and 4 bases from J, leaving 11 bases between. The germline CDR1 and CDR2 sequences are MGHRA and YSYEKL. The CDR3 covers 14 residues.